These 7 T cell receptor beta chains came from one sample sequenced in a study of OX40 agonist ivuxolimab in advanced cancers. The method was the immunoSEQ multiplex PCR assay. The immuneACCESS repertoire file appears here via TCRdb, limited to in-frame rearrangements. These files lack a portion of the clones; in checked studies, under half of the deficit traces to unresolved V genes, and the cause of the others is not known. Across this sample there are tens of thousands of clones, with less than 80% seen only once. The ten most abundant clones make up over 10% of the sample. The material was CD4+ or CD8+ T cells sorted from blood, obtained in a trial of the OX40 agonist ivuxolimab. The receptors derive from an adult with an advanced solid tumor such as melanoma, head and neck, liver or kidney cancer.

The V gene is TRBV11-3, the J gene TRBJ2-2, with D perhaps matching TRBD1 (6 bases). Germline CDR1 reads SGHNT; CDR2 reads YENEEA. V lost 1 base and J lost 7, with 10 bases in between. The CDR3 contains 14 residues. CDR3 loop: CASSLATRGGELFF. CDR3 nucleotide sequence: TGTGCCAGCAGCTTAGCAACCAGGGGCGGGGAGCTGTTTTTT.

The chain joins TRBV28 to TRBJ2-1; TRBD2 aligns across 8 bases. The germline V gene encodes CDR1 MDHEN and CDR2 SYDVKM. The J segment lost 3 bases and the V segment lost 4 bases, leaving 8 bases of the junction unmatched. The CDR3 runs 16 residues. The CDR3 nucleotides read TGTGCCAGCAGTTCTCGCCTAGCGGGTGACTACAATGAGCAGTTCTTC. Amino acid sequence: CASSSRLAGDYNEQFF.

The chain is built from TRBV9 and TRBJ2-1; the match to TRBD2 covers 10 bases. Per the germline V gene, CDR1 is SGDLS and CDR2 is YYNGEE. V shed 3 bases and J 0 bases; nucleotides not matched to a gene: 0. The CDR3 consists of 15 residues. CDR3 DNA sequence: TGTGCCAGCAGCGCTAGCGGGAGCTCCTACAATGAGCAGTTCTTC. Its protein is CASSASGSSYNEQFF.

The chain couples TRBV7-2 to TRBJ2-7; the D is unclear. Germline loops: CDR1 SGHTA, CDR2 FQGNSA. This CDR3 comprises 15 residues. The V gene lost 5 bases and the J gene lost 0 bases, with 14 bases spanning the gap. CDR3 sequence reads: CASSLVTQSSYEQYF. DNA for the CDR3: TGTGCCAGCAGCCTAGTGACCCAGAGCTCCTACGAGCAGTACTTC.

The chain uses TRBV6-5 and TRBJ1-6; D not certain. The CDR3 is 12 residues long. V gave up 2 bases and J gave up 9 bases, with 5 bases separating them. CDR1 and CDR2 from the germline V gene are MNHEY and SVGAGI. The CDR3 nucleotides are TGTGCCAGCAGTTACCTTGGTTCACCCCTCCACTTT. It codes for CASSYLGSPLHF.

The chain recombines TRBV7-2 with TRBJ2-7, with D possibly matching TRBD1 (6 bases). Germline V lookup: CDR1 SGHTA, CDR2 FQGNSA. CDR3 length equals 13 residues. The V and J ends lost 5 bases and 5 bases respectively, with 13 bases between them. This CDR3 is CASSPQGSHEQYF. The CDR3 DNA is TGTGCCAGCAGCCCGCAGGGGTCCCACGAGCAGTACTTC.

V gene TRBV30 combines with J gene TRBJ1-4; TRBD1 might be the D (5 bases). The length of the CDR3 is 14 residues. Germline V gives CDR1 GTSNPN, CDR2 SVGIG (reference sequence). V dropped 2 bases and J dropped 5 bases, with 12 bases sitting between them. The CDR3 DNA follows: TGTGCCTGGAGTCCAGGGACGGTGAATGAAAAACTGTTTTTT. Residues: CAWSPGTVNEKLFF.